The 16 T cell receptor beta chains reported below all come from one sample, sequenced in a study of shared clonotypes between healthy human individuals. Method: immunoSEQ multiplex PCR; TCRdb's copy keeps in-frame clones and lacks some. Counted here are 2 million or so clones, roughly 94% occurring once; the ten biggest clones make up 1.1%. Only CD45RO-negative cells positively selected for CCR7 counted as naive CD8 cells, so terminally differentiated effector memory CD45RA+ cells were excluded. Input material: naive CD8+ T cells sorted from blood. These receptors all come from a young man in good health.

The CDR3 loop reads CASSWTSVSYEQYF. CDR3 nucleotides: TGTGCCAGCAGTTGGACTAGCGTCTCGTACGAGCAGTACTTC. This chain connects TRBV6-5 to TRBJ2-7; 9 nucleotides line up with TRBD2. The CDR3 has 14 residues. Germline CDR1 reads MNHEY; CDR2 reads SVGAGI. The V segment lost 4 bases and the J segment 4 bases; nucleotides outside the gene matches: 5.

The V call is TRBV4-1, the J call TRBJ2-1; 7 nucleotides align to TRBD1. The CDR3 totals 16 residues. V lost 3 bases, J lost 0 bases, and 5 bases stayed unmatched. CDR1 is MGHRA, CDR2 YSYEKL, per germline. The CDR3 DNA reads TGCGCCAGCAGCCACTTACAGGGGAGCTCCTACAATGAGCAGTTCTTC. It specifies CASSHLQGSSYNEQFF.

The chain is built from TRBV7-9 and TRBJ1-1, with D possibly being TRBD1 (5 bases). This CDR3 contains 16 residues. V lost 4 bases, J lost 0 bases, and 15 bases lay in between. Germline-derived CDR1 and CDR2 are SEHNR and FQNEAQ (reference sequence). Written as DNA, the CDR3 is TGTGCCAGCAGCTCGACCCTTGACAGCCTGAACACTGAAGCTTTCTTT. Amino acids: CASSSTLDSLNTEAFF.

The chain is built from TRBV13 and TRBJ1-2, with D possibly TRBD1 on 6 matching bases. From germline, CDR1 is PRHDT and CDR2 FYEKMQ (reference sequence). The CDR3 covers 12 residues. Trimming left V 2 bases short and J 8 bases short, with 9 bases between. CDR3: CASSLRGVGYTF. In nucleotides, the CDR3 is TGTGCCAGCAGCTTAAGGGGGGTCGGCTACACCTTC. The full variable domain, its missing parts supplied by reference TRBV13 and TRBJ1-2, is AAGVIQSPRHLIKEKRETATLKCYPIPRHDTVYWYQQGPGQDPQFLISFYEKMQSDKGSIPDRFSAQQFSDYHSELNMSSLELGDSALYFCASSLRGVGYTFGSGTRLTVV.

The rearrangement joins TRBV5-8 to TRBJ2-1, with 7 bases matching TRBD2. The ends lost 6 bases at V and 8 bases at J; junction bases unmatched: 11. Germline assignment: CDR1 SGHTS and CDR2 YDEGEE. The CDR3 contains 14 residues. The CDR3 region has the DNA TGTGCCAGCAACTTCCCCGGGGGGTGGGATGAGCAGTTCTTC. Residues: CASNFPGGWDEQFF.

In regard to this clone: Distinct nucleotide sequences in the sample also encode this CDR3. The chain links TRBV30 to TRBJ2-7; TRBD2 aligns across 9 bases. The CDR3 extends over 13 amino acids. The J segment lost 0 bases and the V segment lost 4 bases, leaving 1 base of the junction unmatched. Germline V gives CDR1 GTSNPN, CDR2 SVGIG (reference sequence). CDR3 in amino acids: CAWTSGNSYEQYF. CDR3 coding DNA: TGTGCCTGGACTAGCGGGAACTCCTACGAGCAGTACTTC.

CDR3 in DNA: TGTGCCAGCAGTTTACTGGGGCGCGGAACCTACAATGAGCAGTTCTTC. This encodes CASSLLGRGTYNEQFF. The chain couples TRBV27 to TRBJ2-1, with D tentatively TRBD1 (5 bases). From germline, CDR1 is MNHEY and CDR2 SMNVEV (reference sequence). V was trimmed by 2 bases and J by 2 bases, leaving 13 bases between them. This CDR3 comprises 16 residues.

This chain joins TRBV7-9 and TRBJ1-2; the D gene is possibly TRBD1 (5 bases). Germline lookup yields CDR1 SEHNR and CDR2 FQNEAQ (reference sequence). V was cut by 4 bases and J by 0 bases, with 18 bases left in between. This CDR3 region has 17 residues. The CDR3 bases are TGTGCCAGCAGCTCAAGAGGGACCACAGACGCTAACTATGGCTACACCTTC. This sequence encodes CASSSRGTTDANYGYTF.

The chain joins TRBV7-8 to TRBJ1-6; D call uncertain. The V gene's germline CDR1 is SGHVS and CDR2 FQNEAQ. CDR3 length equals 13 residues. Trimming cost V 6 bases and J 8 bases, with 11 bases left between them. DNA of the CDR3: TGTGCCAGCAGTTCAGGCTGGGATTCACCCCTCCACTTT. It codes for CASSSGWDSPLHF.

Note on this clone: Other DNA sequences in this sample translate to the same CDR3. The chain couples TRBV4-3 to TRBJ2-7, with TRBD2 matching over 10 bases. Germline lookup yields CDR1 LGHNA and CDR2 YSLEER. The CDR3 has 15 residues. With V trimmed by 0 bases and J by 3 bases, 2 bases remained unmatched. CDR3 in amino acids: CASSQDPSGGYEQYF. The CDR3 DNA follows: TGCGCCAGCAGCCAAGATCCTAGCGGGGGCTACGAGCAGTACTTC.

The chain joins TRBV7-8 to TRBJ2-7, with D tentatively TRBD1 (6 bases). This CDR3 region has 13 residues. The germline V gene has CDR1 SGHVS and CDR2 FQNEAQ. Trimming cost V 3 bases and J 6 bases, with 12 bases left between them. CDR3 in amino acids: CASSLNRDTEQYF. CDR3 DNA sequence: TGTGCCAGCAGCTTGAACCGGGACACCGAGCAGTACTTC. The full variable domain, its missing parts supplied by reference TRBV7-8 and TRBJ2-7, is GAGVSQSPRYKVAKRGQDVALRCDPISGHVSLFWYQQALGQGPEFLTYFQNEAQLDKSGLPSDRFFAERPEGSVSTLKIQRTQQEDSAVYLCASSLNRDTEQYFGPGTRLTVT.

This chain uses TRBV27 with TRBJ2-1; 7 bases match TRBD2. Trimming cost V 6 bases and J 0 bases; bases outside gene matches: 8. This CDR3 is 16 amino acids long. The germline CDR1 and CDR2 sequences are MNHEY and SMNVEV (reference sequence). The CDR3 spells CASSLTSELSYNEQFF. CDR3 nucleotides: TGTGCCAGCAGCCTCACTAGCGAACTCTCCTACAATGAGCAGTTCTTC.

The rearrangement joins TRBV11-1 to TRBJ2-3; D uncertain. Trimming took off 5 bases at V and 4 bases at J, with 13 bases between the two ends. Germline CDR1 and CDR2: SGHAT and FQDESV (reference sequence). The CDR3 totals 14 residues. CDR3 bases: TGTGCCAGCAGCCTCTCGACATCCTCAGATACGCAGTATTTT. Protein product: CASSLSTSSDTQYF.

In its sample, this clone was seen a few times. The chain employs TRBV5-4 and TRBJ1-1; weak D call: TRBD1 (5 bases). Trimming pared 3 bases from V and 3 bases from J, leaving 6 bases between. Per the germline V gene, CDR1 is SGHNT and CDR2 is YYREEE (reference sequence). The CDR3 is 12 amino acids. The CDR3 sequence: CASSWGDTEAFF. The CDR3 nucleotides read TGTGCCAGCAGCTGGGGGGACACTGAAGCTTTCTTT.

This clone is a singleton in its sample. V gene TRBV9 combines with J gene TRBJ2-7; D perhaps matches TRBD1 (5 bases). This CDR3 is 13 amino acids long. V lost 6 bases to trimming and J lost 1 base, with 11 bases between them. Germline V gene sequence: CDR1 SGDLS, CDR2 YYNGEE. This CDR3 is CASNSGASYEQYF. The CDR3 DNA reads TGTGCCAGCAACTCTGGGGCTTCCTACGAGCAGTACTTC. The whole variable domain, filled in from reference TRBV9 and TRBJ2-7, reads DSGVTQTPKHLITATGQRVTLRCSPRSGDLSVYWYQQSLDQGLQFLIQYYNGEERAKGNILERFSAQQFPDLHSELNLSSLELGDSALYFCASNSGASYEQYFGPGTRLTVT.

CDR3 residues: CASSYDPPNTEAFF. CDR3 DNA: TGTGCCAGCAGTTACGACCCTCCGAACACTGAAGCTTTCTTT. V and J are TRBV6-6 and TRBJ1-1, with D uncertain. The CDR3 is made up of 14 amino acids. V lost 2 bases to trimming and J lost 1 base, with 8 bases between them. The germline V gene encodes CDR1 MNHNY and CDR2 SVGAGI (reference sequence).